The present T cell receptor (beta chain) was sequenced within a study of blood T cell repertoires in COVID-19. Per the original data handling: Reference gene primer amplification in the assay estimated nucleated cell counts. Clones were read by immunoSEQ multiplex PCR, and TCRdb kept only the in-frame ones, dropping some. The V and J calls and clone size are taken from that table; D and trimming were inferred from the DNA. The table records 200,000 or so clones, more than 80% of them present only once. Individuals aged roughly 18 to 95 years were recruited from about two dozen US areas. Germline V gene lookup returns CDR1 SGHAT and CDR2 FQNNGV. The CDR3 is made up of 13 amino acids. Trimming cost V 3 bases and J 4 bases, with 10 bases left between them.

The chain employs TRBV11-2 and TRBJ2-7; D may be TRBD1 (5 bases). This sequence originates from a woman between 18 and 29 years old who had recovered from COVID-19. The sequenced material came from PBMCs or T cells enriched from blood (not recorded which). In nucleotides, the CDR3 is TGTGCCAGCAGCTTTGGGGCGAGTTACGAGCAGTACTTC. Its protein is CASSFGASYEQYF.